One sample yielded the 26 T cell receptor beta chains listed below, sequenced in a study of blood T cell repertoires in COVID-19. Clones were sequenced by immunoSEQ multiplex PCR, and TCRdb holds only the in-frame ones, with some missing. The sample gives some 150,000 clones, over 80% of which show up once; over 3.5% is in the top ten. Sequencing input: peripheral blood. The receptors shown here come from a woman aged 55-69 years who had recovered from COVID-19.

The rearrangement joins TRBV5-4 to TRBJ2-1; the D gene is possibly TRBD2 (7 bases). Trimming took 3 bases from V and 5 from J, leaving 12 bases between them. CDR1 is SGHNT, CDR2 YYREEE, per germline (reference sequence). This CDR3 region has 14 residues. The CDR3 DNA follows: TGTGCCAGCAGCTCGGGGGGCCGGGACAATGAGCAGTTCTTC. Protein: CASSSGGRDNEQFF.

CDR3 loop: CASSVGQGRVTDTQYF. The CDR3 DNA is TGCGCCAGCAGCGTCGGACAGGGTAGGGTCACAGATACGCAGTATTTT. The rearrangement uses TRBV5-1 and TRBJ2-3; 8 positions agree with TRBD1. Germline loops: CDR1 SGHRS, CDR2 YFSETQ. CDR3 length equals 16 residues. V was clipped by 4 bases and J by 2 bases; unmatched bases: 9.

V gene TRBV6-1 combines with J gene TRBJ1-2, with D possibly TRBD1 on 5 matching bases. The CDR3 totals 16 residues. Trimming shortened V by 2 bases and J by 0 bases, and 13 bases separated the two germline ends. CDR1 MNHNS and CDR2 SASEGT come from the germline V gene. Here the CDR3 DNA reads TGTGCCAGCAGTGAAACAGGAAAGGCGGCTAACTATGGCTACACCTTC. Protein: CASSETGKAANYGYTF.

The chain carries TRBV10-3 and TRBJ1-3; 9 bases map to TRBD1. This CDR3 is 14 amino acids long. J lost 4 bases, V lost 4 bases, and 2 bases had no gene match. From germline, CDR1 is ENHRY and CDR2 SYGVKD. CDR3 sequence (DNA): TGTGCCATCAGTGCACAGGGGGCCGGAAACACCATATATTTT. Residues: CAISAQGAGNTIYF.

The chain joins TRBV4-1 to TRBJ2-7; tentative D call: TRBD1 (5 bases). The CDR3 loop spans 15 amino acids. Trimming stripped 4 bases from V and 0 bases from J, with 13 bases between. Germline CDR1 reads MGHRA; CDR2 reads YSYEKL. The CDR3 nucleotides read TGCGCCAGCAGCCCTAGGGAAGGGGTCTCCTACGAGCAGTACTTC. Translation: CASSPREGVSYEQYF.

CDR3 loop: CASNLHGQGLMAEAFF. The CDR3 DNA follows: TGTGCCAGTAATTTACACGGGCAGGGGCTAATGGCTGAAGCTTTCTTT. The rearrangement uses TRBV19 and TRBJ1-1; a weak D match, TRBD1 (6 bases). Germline V gene lookup returns CDR1 LNHDA and CDR2 SQIVND (reference sequence). V lost 7 bases to trimming and J lost 6 bases, with 24 bases between them. The CDR3 consists of 16 residues.

This chain connects TRBV7-9 to TRBJ1-5, with 10 bases that match TRBD1. CDR3 size: 16 residues. The junction had 9 bases not matched to a gene; V was cut back by 5 bases and J by 5 bases. The germline CDR1 and CDR2 sequences are SEHNR and FQNEAQ (reference sequence). The CDR3 nucleotides read TGTGCCAGCAGCACGGACAGGGGGGTGGGTGATCAGCCCCAGCATTTT. Translation gives CASSTDRGVGDQPQHF.

The V and J genes are TRBV28 and TRBJ1-5, with 7 bases that match TRBD1. CDR1 and CDR2 from the germline V gene are MDHEN and SYDVKM. J was trimmed by 1 base and V by 3 bases; bases with no gene match: 6. This CDR3 has 16 residues. CDR3 sequence reads: CASSFWTGRSNQPQHF. CDR3 nucleotide sequence: TGTGCCAGCAGTTTCTGGACAGGACGGAGCAATCAGCCCCAGCATTTT.

The chain joins TRBV14 to TRBJ1-2; D call uncertain. Germline loops: CDR1 SGHDN, CDR2 FVKESK. Deletions cut 4 bases from V and 8 bases from J, with 20 bases between. The CDR3 is 15 amino acids. For the CDR3, the DNA is TGTGCCAGCAGCCCTTTAAACGGGAATCTTGGGGGCTACACCTTC. It specifies CASSPLNGNLGGYTF.

The chain links TRBV28 to TRBJ1-5, with D tentatively TRBD1 (5 bases). The V gene's germline CDR1 is MDHEN and CDR2 SYDVKM. The CDR3 is 13 amino acids. The V and J ends lost 6 bases and 3 bases respectively, with 9 bases between them. This chain's CDR3 is CASSQGLNQPQHF. The CDR3 coding sequence is TGTGCCAGCAGCCAGGGACTCAATCAGCCCCAGCATTTT.

This clone was found many times. CDR3 coding DNA: TGTGCCAGCAGCTCCCCAGATCAGCCCCAGCATTTT. Its protein is CASSSPDQPQHF. This chain links TRBV11-2 with TRBJ1-5; D is unclear. Germline CDR1 and CDR2: SGHAT and FQNNGV. V was shortened by 4 bases and J by 5 bases, with 6 bases between the two germline ends. This CDR3 comprises 12 residues.

This rearrangement joins TRBV5-1 to TRBJ2-5, with 13 bases identical to TRBD2. This CDR3 is 15 amino acids long. CDR1 is SGHRS and CDR2 is YFSETQ in the germline V gene. Germline trimming cut 4 bases from V and 3 bases from J; bases unmatched to any gene: 3. DNA of the CDR3: TGCGCCAGCAGCGGTGGGACTAGCGGGGAAGAGACCCAGTACTTC. Translated, it gives CASSGGTSGEETQYF.

The J gene is TRBJ2-1, the V gene TRBV4-1; D perhaps matches TRBD1 (6 bases). Trimming took 3 bases from V and 6 from J, leaving 15 bases between them. CDR1 MGHRA and CDR2 YSYEKL come from the germline V gene. CDR3 length equals 15 residues. CDR3 bases: TGCGCCAGCAGCCAGGCCCAACAGGGCGGCAATGAGCAGTTCTTC. Residues: CASSQAQQGGNEQFF.

V is TRBV7-9 and J is TRBJ2-7; 7 bases map to TRBD1. The CDR3 runs to 15 residues. V dropped 4 bases and J dropped 3; count of bases not matched to a gene: 9. Germline values: CDR1 SEHNR, CDR2 FQNEAQ (reference sequence). The CDR3 DNA reads TGTGCCAGCAGCTCGATACGGACAGGTGACTACGAGCAGTACTTC. Protein sequence: CASSSIRTGDYEQYF. The full variable domain, with the rest looked up from reference TRBV7-9 and TRBJ2-7, is DTGVSQNPRHKITKRGQNVTFRCDPISEHNRLYWYRQTLGQGPEFLTYFQNEAQLEKSRLLSDRFSAERPKGSFSTLEIQRTEQGDSAMYLCASSSIRTGDYEQYFGPGTRLTVT.

The chain carries TRBV27 and TRBJ2-7; the match to TRBD1 covers 8 bases. Germline CDR1 reads MNHEY; CDR2 reads SMNVEV (reference sequence). The CDR3 extends over 14 amino acids. J lost 2 bases, V lost 4 bases, and 4 bases had no gene match. CDR3 nucleotides: TGTGCCAGCAGTTACCGACAGGGGCCCTACGAGCAGTACTTC. This sequence encodes CASSYRQGPYEQYF.

This rearrangement joins TRBV28 to TRBJ2-5; D possibly corresponds to TRBD1 (6 bases). Trimming stripped 6 bases from V and 5 bases from J, with 13 bases between. Germline V CDR1 and CDR2: MDHEN, SYDVKM. The CDR3 sequence is 13 residues long. The CDR3 is CASSSGQMETQYF. The CDR3 coding sequence is TGTGCCAGCAGCTCCGGACAGATGGAGACCCAGTACTTC.

In nucleotides, the CDR3 is TGTGCCAGCAGCTTAAACCCGACACAGGGGACCGGGGAGCTGTTTTTT. Its protein product is CASSLNPTQGTGELFF. The chain couples TRBV7-3 to TRBJ2-2, with TRBD1 identical over 7 bases. Germline CDR1 SGHTA, CDR2 FQGTGA. Germline trimming cut 1 base from V and 5 bases from J; bases unmatched to any gene: 7. This CDR3 has 16 amino acids.

The V gene is TRBV2, the J gene TRBJ1-6; D uncertain. There are 13 residues in the CDR3. Trimming removed 4 bases from V and 7 bases from J, with 8 bases in between. Germline assignment: CDR1 SNHLY and CDR2 FYNNEI. The CDR3 here is CASSVDLNSPLHF. CDR3 sequence (DNA): TGTGCCAGCAGTGTAGATTTGAATTCACCCCTCCACTTT.

The chain joins TRBV20-1 to TRBJ1-1; D possibly corresponds to TRBD1 (6 bases). V was clipped by 3 bases and J by 0 bases, with 14 bases between them. CDR1 DFQATT and CDR2 SNEGSKA come from the germline V gene (reference sequence). The CDR3 covers 15 residues. CDR3 bases: TGCAGTGCTAGTCTCCAGGGGAAGATGAACACTGAAGCTTTCTTT. It specifies CSASLQGKMNTEAFF.

This chain uses TRBV28 with TRBJ2-5; 8 positions match TRBD2. Trimming took 5 bases from V and 4 from J; bases not matched to a gene: 9. Germline assignment: CDR1 MDHEN and CDR2 SYDVKM. The CDR3 has 15 residues. The CDR3 region has the DNA TGTGCCAGCAGTCCCCGCGGTAGCGGGGTAGAGACCCAGTACTTC. It yields the protein CASSPRGSGVETQYF. The whole variable domain, remainder taken from reference TRBV28 and TRBJ2-5, is DVKVTQSSRYLVKRTGEKVFLECVQDMDHENMFWYRQDPGLGLRLIYFSYDVKMKEKGDIPEGYSVSREKKERFSLILESASTNQTSMYLCASSPRGSGVETQYFGPGTRLLVL.

This chain links TRBV27 with TRBJ1-2; D gene ambiguous. Per the germline V gene, CDR1 is MNHEY and CDR2 is SMNVEV (reference sequence). Trimming stripped 3 bases from V and 0 bases from J, with 11 bases between. The CDR3 is 15 residues long. CDR3 sequence reads: CASSLRDRANYGYTF. The CDR3 DNA reads TGTGCCAGCAGTTTGAGGGATCGAGCTAACTATGGCTACACCTTC.

Of note for this clone: This sample includes further DNA sequences coding for the same CDR3. The chain is built from TRBV7-8 and TRBJ2-7; D ambiguous. The CDR3 runs to 11 residues. Germline-derived CDR1 and CDR2 are SGHVS and FQNEAQ. The ends were cut back, 4 bases at V and 4 bases at J, with 5 bases in the middle. CDR3 loop: CASSSRYEQYF. DNA for the CDR3: TGTGCCAGCAGCTCGCGATACGAGCAGTACTTC.

The V and J genes are TRBV29-1 and TRBJ1-2; D is undetermined. Trimming shortened V by 0 bases and J by 4 bases, and 6 bases separated the two germline ends. Germline CDR1 and CDR2: SQVTM and ANQGSEA. The CDR3 is 12 amino acids. The CDR3 here is CSVEDRGYGYTF. Written as DNA, the CDR3 is TGCAGCGTTGAAGATCGGGGCTATGGCTACACCTTC.

The CDR3 reads CASSPSDRRYEQYF. CDR3 nucleotide sequence: TGTGCCAGCAGTCCGTCCGACAGACGCTACGAGCAGTACTTC. V gene TRBV28 combines with J gene TRBJ2-7; a possible D gene is TRBD1 (5 bases). CDR3 length: 14 residues. Deletions cut 5 bases from V and 3 bases from J, with 14 bases between. Germline lookup yields CDR1 MDHEN and CDR2 SYDVKM.

The rearrangement joins TRBV27 to TRBJ2-1; no reliable D call. The CDR3 covers 14 residues. Germline V gene lookup returns CDR1 MNHEY and CDR2 SMNVEV (reference sequence). Trimming removed 7 bases at V and 0 bases at J, with 10 bases between. CDR3 nucleotides: TGTGCCAGCATGGCGGAAGCCTCCTACAATGAGCAGTTCTTC. This translates into CASMAEASYNEQFF.

The V call is TRBV5-8, the J call TRBJ2-3, with 7 bases that match TRBD1. The CDR3 contains 15 residues. V lost 8 bases to trimming and J lost 2 bases; unmatched junction nucleotides: 11. Germline loops: CDR1 SGHTS, CDR2 YDEGEE. The CDR3 DNA reads TGTGCCAGTTGGGGGCAGGGACAGATCACAGATACGCAGTATTTT. Its protein product is CASWGQGQITDTQYF.